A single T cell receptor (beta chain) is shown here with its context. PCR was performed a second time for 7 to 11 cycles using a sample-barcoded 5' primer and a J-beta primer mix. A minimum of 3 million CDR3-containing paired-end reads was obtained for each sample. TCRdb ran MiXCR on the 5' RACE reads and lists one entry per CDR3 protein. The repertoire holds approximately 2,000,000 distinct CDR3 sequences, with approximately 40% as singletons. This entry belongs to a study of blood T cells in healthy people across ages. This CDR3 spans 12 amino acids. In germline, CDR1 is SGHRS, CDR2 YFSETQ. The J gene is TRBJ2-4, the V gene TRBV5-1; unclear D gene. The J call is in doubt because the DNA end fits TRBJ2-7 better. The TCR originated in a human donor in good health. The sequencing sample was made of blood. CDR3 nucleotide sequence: TGCGCCAGCAGCTTGGATTTTCACGAGCAGTACTTC. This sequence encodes CASSLDFHEQYF.